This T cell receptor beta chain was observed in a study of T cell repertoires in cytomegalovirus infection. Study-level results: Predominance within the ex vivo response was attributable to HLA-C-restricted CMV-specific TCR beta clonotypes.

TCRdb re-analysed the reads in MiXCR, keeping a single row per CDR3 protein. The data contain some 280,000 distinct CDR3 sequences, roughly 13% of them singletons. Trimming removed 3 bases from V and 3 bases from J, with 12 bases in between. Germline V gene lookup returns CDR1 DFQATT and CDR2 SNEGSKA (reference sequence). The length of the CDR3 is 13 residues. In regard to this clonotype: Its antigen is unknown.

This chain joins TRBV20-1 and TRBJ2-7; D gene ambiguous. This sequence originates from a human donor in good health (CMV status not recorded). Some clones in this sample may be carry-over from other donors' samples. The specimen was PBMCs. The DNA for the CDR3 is TGCAGTGCTAGTTCTTCTTCCTTCTACGAGCAGTACTTC. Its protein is CSASSSSFYEQYF.